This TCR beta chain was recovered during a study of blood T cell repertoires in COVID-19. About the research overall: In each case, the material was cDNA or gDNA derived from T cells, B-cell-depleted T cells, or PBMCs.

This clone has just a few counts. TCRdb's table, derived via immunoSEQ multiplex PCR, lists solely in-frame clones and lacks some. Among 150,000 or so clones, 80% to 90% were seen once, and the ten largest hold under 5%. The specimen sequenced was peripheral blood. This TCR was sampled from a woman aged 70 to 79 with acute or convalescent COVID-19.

CDR3 in amino acids: CASSLGGLAGPGYNEQFF. The CDR3 DNA sequence: TGCGCCAGCAGCTTGGGGGGACTAGCGGGACCTGGGTACAATGAGCAGTTCTTC. This chain uses TRBV5-1 with TRBJ2-1; 13 nucleotides agree with TRBD2. Germline V CDR1 and CDR2: SGHRS, YFSETQ. The CDR3 has 18 residues. J gave up 4 bases and V 0 bases, and 7 bases lay outside the gene matches. Full variable domain (missing parts from reference TRBV5-1 and TRBJ2-1): KAGVTQTPRYLIKTRGQQVTLSCSPISGHRSVSWYQQTPGQGLQFLFEYFSETQRNKGNFPGRFSGRQFSNSRSEMNVSTLELGDSALYLCASSLGGLAGPGYNEQFFGPGTRLTVL.